What follows are 23 T cell receptor beta chains derived from one specimen sequenced in a study of T cells after yellow fever vaccination. TCRdb itself ran the 5' RACE reads through MiXCR, one entry per CDR3 protein. The sample holds a few hundred thousand distinct CDR3 sequences, 6.9% seen once. This material consisted of CD4+ T cells sorted from PBMCs, taken 15 days after the yellow fever booster vaccination. Source of these receptors: a young man who received the YFV17D yellow fever vaccine.

The chain employs TRBV5-1 and TRBJ2-6, with 12 bases fitting TRBD1. After removal of 4 bases from V and 4 bases from J, the junction contained 9 bases not matched to a gene. The germline V gene has CDR1 SGHRS and CDR2 YFSETQ. CDR3 length equals 18 residues. The CDR3 reads CASSQGTGGARGANVLTF. The CDR3, as DNA: TGCGCCAGCAGCCAGGGGACAGGGGGCGCGAGAGGGGCCAACGTCCTGACTTTC.

This clonotype has more than one count but fewer than ten. The chain uses TRBV5-5 and TRBJ2-2; D is uncertain. Germline V gene sequence: CDR1 SGHKS, CDR2 YYEKEE (reference sequence). The CDR3 loop spans 14 amino acids. Trimming cost V 0 bases and J 6 bases, with 9 bases left between them. The DNA of the CDR3 is TGTGCCAGCAGCTTGGCCGGGTATTCCGGGGAGCTGTTTTTT. Its translation is CASSLAGYSGELFF. Variable domain in full (rest from reference TRBV5-5 and TRBJ2-2): DAGVTQSPTHLIKTRGQQVTLRCSPISGHKSVSWYQQVLGQGPQFIFQYYEKEERGRGNFPDRFSARQFPNYSSELNVNALLLGDSALYLCASSLAGYSGELFFGEGSRLTVL.

The chain links TRBV7-9 to TRBJ2-1; 9 nucleotides agree with TRBD2. This CDR3 spans 14 amino acids. V was pared by 5 bases and J by 9 bases, with 8 bases of the junction left unmatched. CDR1 is SEHNR and CDR2 is FQNEAQ in the germline V gene (reference sequence). The CDR3 sequence: CASSPRTSVGEQFF. DNA of the CDR3: TGTGCCAGCAGCCCCCGGACTAGCGTCGGTGAGCAGTTCTTC.

This clonotype turned up a few times. V usage is TRBV5-6 and J usage is TRBJ2-2; D unclear. V lost 0 bases, J lost 5 bases, and 8 bases lay in between. CDR3 length: 14 amino acids. In germline, CDR1 is SGHDT, CDR2 YYEEEE. The CDR3 coding sequence is TGTGCCAGCAGCTTGGGCTGGGGAACCGGGGAGCTGTTTTTT. As protein: CASSLGWGTGELFF.

This clonotype was seen only a few times. The rearrangement uses TRBV4-3 and TRBJ1-1, with a possible D match to TRBD1 (5 bases). The V and J ends lost 1 base and 0 bases respectively, with 15 bases between them. Germline V gene data show CDR1 as LGHNA and CDR2 as YSLEER. The CDR3 has 17 residues. The CDR3 coding sequence is TGCGCCAGCAGCCAAGGACAGCTCGATCTACTGAACACTGAAGCTTTCTTT. This gives the protein CASSQGQLDLLNTEAFF.

This clonotype occurred a few times. The chain recombines TRBV6-1 with TRBJ1-1; maybe TRBD1 (5 bases). Between the trimmed V and J ends, which lost 3 bases and 1 base, there was a span of 12 bases. The CDR3 loop spans 15 amino acids. Germline V gives CDR1 MNHNS, CDR2 SASEGT. The DNA of the CDR3 is TGTGCCAGCAGTGATGCGGGGCTAGGGAACACTGAAGCTTTCTTT. The encoded protein is CASSDAGLGNTEAFF.

This clonotype has at least ten counts. V and J are TRBV7-9 and TRBJ2-7; D call uncertain. The V end lost 3 bases, the J end lost 7 bases, and 13 bases lay between the germline ends. Per the germline V gene, CDR1 is SEHNR and CDR2 is FQNEAQ (reference sequence). The length of the CDR3 is 13 residues. The CDR3, as DNA: TGTGCCAGCAGCTTCACCGTTGGTTCAGAGCAGTACTTC. Its translation: CASSFTVGSEQYF.

The genes are TRBV29-1 and TRBJ1-1; D ambiguous. The V gene lost 4 bases and the J gene lost 4 bases, with 10 bases spanning the gap. The CDR3 is 12 amino acids. From germline, CDR1 is SQVTM and CDR2 ANQGSEA. The CDR3 region has the DNA TGCAGCGTTGTAGTGCAATTCACTGAAGCTTTCTTT. This translates into CSVVVQFTEAFF. Filled out from reference TRBV29-1 and TRBJ1-1, the complete variable domain reads SAVISQKPSRDICQRGTSLTIQCQVDSQVTMMFWYRQQPGQSLTLIATANQGSEATYESGFVIDKFPISRPNLTFSTLTVSNMSPEDSSIYLCSVVVQFTEAFFGQGTRLTVV.

The genes are TRBV18 and TRBJ2-1; no clear D gene. V lost 5 bases and J 0 bases, leaving 8 bases between the germline ends. Germline values: CDR1 KGHSH, CDR2 LQKENI. CDR3 length: 14 amino acids. The DNA for the CDR3 is TGTGCCAGCTCAAGGTCGGACTCCTACAATGAGCAGTTCTTC. Protein product: CASSRSDSYNEQFF.

This clonotype was detected a few times. This chain joins TRBV7-3 and TRBJ2-1; D is perhaps TRBD1 or TRBD2 (6 bases each). Germline-derived CDR1 and CDR2 are SGHTA and FQGTGA. V was pared by 2 bases and J by 7 bases, with 9 bases between. The CDR3 loop spans 13 amino acids. The CDR3: CASSLRGPNEQFF. The CDR3 DNA sequence: TGTGCCAGCAGCTTACGGGGGCCGAATGAGCAGTTCTTC.

The CDR3 is CASSLGLLAGEEQFF. For the CDR3, the DNA is TGCGCCAGCAGCTTGGGATTACTAGCGGGGGAAGAGCAGTTCTTC. The chain couples TRBV5-1 to TRBJ2-1; 11 bases align to TRBD2. V was pared by 0 bases and J by 10 bases, with 6 bases of the junction left unmatched. Germline CDR1 and CDR2: SGHRS and YFSETQ. The CDR3 is 15 amino acids. Together with reference TRBV5-1 and TRBJ2-1, the CDR3 gives the full variable domain: KAGVTQTPRYLIKTRGQQVTLSCSPISGHRSVSWYQQTPGQGLQFLFEYFSETQRNKGNFPGRFSGRQFSNSRSEMNVSTLELGDSALYLCASSLGLLAGEEQFFGPGTRLTVL.

In this sample, this clonotype turned up a few times. V usage is TRBV18 and J usage is TRBJ1-1; no clear D gene. Between the trimmed V and J ends, which lost 0 bases and 3 bases, there was a span of 2 bases. Germline CDR1 reads KGHSH; CDR2 reads LQKENI. The CDR3 sequence is 12 residues long. In DNA form, the CDR3 reads TGTGCCAGCTCACCACCGGACACTGAAGCTTTCTTT. Translating it yields CASSPPDTEAFF.

Many counts were recorded for this clonotype. CDR3 loop: CATLGGRFTDTQYF. CDR3 sequence (DNA): TGTGCCACCCTGGGCGGGCGTTTCACAGATACGCAGTATTTT. The chain links TRBV24-1 to TRBJ2-3, with D possibly being TRBD2 (5 bases). CDR1 and CDR2 (germline): KGHDR, SFDVKD. CDR3 length: 14 amino acids. The ends were cut back, 9 bases at V and 2 bases at J, with 14 bases in the middle.

This clonotype was seen a handful of times. V gene TRBV14 combines with J gene TRBJ2-6; D might be TRBD2 (6 bases). There are 16 residues in the CDR3. CDR1 and CDR2 from the germline V gene are SGHDN and FVKESK. Trimming stripped 1 base from V and 4 bases from J, with 11 bases between. The CDR3 DNA sequence: TGTGCCAGCAGCCAAGTCCGGGACTCAGGGGCCAACGTCCTGACTTTC. This gives the protein CASSQVRDSGANVLTF.

The V and J genes are TRBV5-4 and TRBJ2-1; 16 bases map to TRBD2. Germline V gene lookup returns CDR1 SGHNT and CDR2 YYREEE (reference sequence). The J segment lost 6 bases and the V segment lost 4 bases, leaving 4 bases of the junction unmatched. The CDR3 runs to 16 residues. The CDR3 coding sequence is TGTGCCAGCAGCATCGGGACTAGCGGGAGGGTCAATGAGCAGTTCTTC. Protein sequence: CASSIGTSGRVNEQFF.

This clonotype was seen a few times. This rearrangement joins TRBV10-3 to TRBJ2-6; 9 bases line up with TRBD1. The CDR3 is 18 amino acids. V shed 8 bases and J 2 bases; nucleotides not matched to a gene: 13. Germline lookup yields CDR1 ENHRY and CDR2 SYGVKD. For the CDR3, the DNA is TGTGCCATCCGGGGGACAGGGCAAGCCTCGCCTGGGGCCAACGTCCTGACTTTC. The encoded protein is CAIRGTGQASPGANVLTF.

The V gene is TRBV6-1, the J gene TRBJ1-2, with D possibly being TRBD1 (5 bases). The germline gives CDR1 MNHNS, CDR2 SASEGT. Between the trimmed V and J ends, which lost 6 bases and 4 bases, there was a span of 12 bases. The CDR3 loop spans 13 amino acids. This chain's CDR3 is CASRKDKSYGYTF. CDR3 bases: TGTGCCAGCAGGAAGGACAAGTCCTATGGCTACACCTTC.

The chain couples TRBV20-1 to TRBJ2-1, with D maybe TRBD1 (6 bases). V was shortened by 1 base and J by 7 bases, with 14 bases between the two germline ends. The CDR3 totals 14 residues. In germline, CDR1 is DFQATT, CDR2 SNEGSKA (reference sequence). DNA of the CDR3: TGCAGTGCTAGAGGACAGGCCGAGAGGAATGAGCAGTTCTTC. Residues: CSARGQAERNEQFF.

V and J are TRBV20-1 and TRBJ2-4; 7 nucleotides match TRBD2. J lost 1 base, V lost 0 bases, and 12 bases had no gene match. CDR3 length: 18 amino acids. The germline gives CDR1 DFQATT, CDR2 SNEGSKA (reference sequence). The CDR3 here is CSARDRRVSGTAKNIQYF. The CDR3 bases are TGCAGTGCTAGAGATCGTCGCGTCAGCGGGACGGCCAAAAACATTCAGTACTTC.

This clonotype was observed a few times. The rearrangement uses TRBV20-1 and TRBJ2-3; D is unresolved. Germline lookup yields CDR1 DFQATT and CDR2 SNEGSKA (reference sequence). V gave up 0 bases and J gave up 1 base, with 8 bases separating them. There are 14 residues in the CDR3. CDR3 region: CSARDWQGTDTQYF. CDR3 sequence (DNA): TGCAGTGCTAGAGATTGGCAGGGCACAGATACGCAGTATTTT.

This clonotype has more than one count but fewer than ten. V usage is TRBV29-1 and J usage is TRBJ2-3; unclear D gene. Trimming removed 3 bases from V and 1 base from J, with 8 bases in between. This CDR3 region has 13 residues. CDR1 and CDR2 from the germline V gene are SQVTM and ANQGSEA. The CDR3 DNA follows: TGCAGCGTTGATAGTGCGGGCACAGATACGCAGTATTTT. Translated: CSVDSAGTDTQYF.

This clonotype was observed at least ten times. The J gene is TRBJ1-1, the V gene TRBV12-3 or TRBV12-4; maybe TRBD1 (5 bases). V gave up 2 bases and J gave up 4 bases, with 11 bases separating them. The CDR3 contains 14 residues. Written as DNA, the CDR3 is TGTGCCAGCAGTTTAAGGCAGGGTAGCACTGAAGCTTTCTTT. Residues: CASSLRQGSTEAFF.

This clonotype showed up just a few times. This chain joins TRBV7-2 and TRBJ2-2; D uncertain. The CDR3 covers 12 residues. V lost 4 bases and J lost 6, with 6 bases in between. Germline lookup yields CDR1 SGHTA and CDR2 FQGNSA. CDR3 in DNA: TGTGCCAGCAGCTCCTCCCCCGGGGAGCTGTTTTTT. Its translation: CASSSSPGELFF.